There are many counts of the clone carrying this T cell receptor (beta chain). The target antigen is unknown. The data were obtained in a study of T cells in Graves' hyperthyroidism and ophthalmopathy. Findings and limits, study-wide: Before onset, by a median of approximately 5.9 months, the model predicted ophthalmopathy. A model of 13 V-J pairs discriminated ophthalmopathy from stable hyperthyroidism.

Amplification of TCR beta CDR3 regions was performed using RNA transcripts as template. A set of HTBI primers served as the primers for a first-round RT-PCR of the TCR CDR3. MiXCR, applied by TCRdb to the multiplex PCR reads, yields one record per CDR3 protein. This table holds hundreds of thousands of distinct CDR3 sequences, roughly 13% found once. Graves' hyperthyroidism was deemed stable absent ophthalmopathy progression within 18 months. Uncontrolled infection, other autoimmune disease, pregnancy or lactation excluded patients. The sample consisted of blood. The receptor comes from a young woman with Graves' hyperthyroidism.

In DNA form, the CDR3 reads TGTGCCAGCAGTGAGCTGCCCCAGGAACCCCAGCATTTT. Protein product: CASSELPQEPQHF. This sequence joins TRBV2 and TRBJ1-5; D gene uncertain. V was trimmed by 3 bases and J by 10 bases, leaving 13 bases between them. The germline V gene encodes CDR1 SNHLY and CDR2 FYNNEI. CDR3 size: 13 residues.